This T cell receptor (beta chain) was documented in a study of blood T cell repertoires in COVID-19. Study information: Acute and convalescent COVID-19 samples came from the United States, Italy and Spain. PBMCs, B-cell-depleted T cells, or T cells provided the cDNA or gDNA that made up the material.

With 6 bases removed from V and 5 bases from J, the gap between germline ends came to 12 bases. The CDR3 is made up of 13 amino acids. Under the authors' procedure: Nucleated cell counts were estimated from reference gene primer amplification. Sequencing used immunoSEQ multiplex PCR; TCRdb keeps in-frame clones, though not all of them. The V and J calls and clone size are taken from that table; D and trimming were inferred from the DNA. The sample yields just over 200,000 clones, around 80% seen once. The chain employs TRBV12-3 or TRBV12-4 and TRBJ2-3; no clear D. The material sequenced was peripheral blood. The TCR comes from a woman aged 70 to 79 with acute or convalescent COVID-19. The chain's CDR3 is CASSPMFGDTQYF. In nucleotides, the CDR3 is TGTGCCAGCAGCCCCATGTTCGGAGATACGCAGTATTTT.